What follows are 4 T cell receptor beta chains derived from one specimen sequenced in a study of blood T cell repertoires in COVID-19. Repertoires were generated with immunoSEQ multiplex PCR, while TCRdb's copy carries only in-frame clones and drops some. Of approximately 200,000 clones detected, about 82% appear once; the ten largest clones hold around 8.6%. Sample: PBMCs or T cells enriched from blood (not recorded which). Source of these receptors: a woman aged 30 to 39 who had recovered from COVID-19.

This rearrangement joins TRBV28 to TRBJ1-5, with TRBD1 matching 9 bases. With V trimmed by 6 bases and J by 0 bases, 9 bases remained unmatched. CDR1 and CDR2 from the germline V gene are MDHEN and SYDVKM. The CDR3 extends over 17 amino acids. CDR3 DNA: TGTGCCAGCAGCCGGGACAGGGAGGTCGGTAGCAATCAGCCCCAGCATTTT. It encodes CASSRDREVGSNQPQHF.

J is TRBJ2-7 and V is TRBV5-1; TRBD2 is a possible D gene (6 bases). Trimming cost V 4 bases and J 3 bases, with 20 bases left between them. Germline assignment: CDR1 SGHRS and CDR2 YFSETQ. CDR3 size: 16 residues. CDR3: CASSAGFAGSLYEQYF. The CDR3 nucleotides read TGCGCCAGCAGCGCCGGATTCGCGGGAAGTCTCTACGAGCAGTACTTC. The full variable domain, with the rest looked up from reference TRBV5-1 and TRBJ2-7, is KAGVTQTPRYLIKTRGQQVTLSCSPISGHRSVSWYQQTPGQGLQFLFEYFSETQRNKGNFPGRFSGRQFSNSRSEMNVSTLELGDSALYLCASSAGFAGSLYEQYFGPGTRLTVT.

The chain combines TRBV6-1 with TRBJ2-7, with D possibly TRBD2 on 6 matching bases. Germline CDR1 reads MNHNS; CDR2 reads SASEGT. Trimming cost V 2 bases and J 4 bases, with 12 bases left between them. The CDR3 sequence is 14 residues long. CDR3 protein: CASSERGNRYEQYF. The CDR3, as DNA: TGTGCCAGCAGTGAACGCGGGAATCGTTACGAGCAGTACTTC.

V usage is TRBV2 and J usage is TRBJ2-7; 8 bases match TRBD2. Germline trimming cut 7 bases from V and 2 bases from J; bases unmatched to any gene: 7. The CDR3 sequence is 14 residues long. Germline V CDR1 and CDR2: SNHLY, FYNNEI. DNA for the CDR3: TGTGCCAGCACGTATAGCGGGACAACCTACGAGCAGTACTTC. It encodes CASTYSGTTYEQYF.